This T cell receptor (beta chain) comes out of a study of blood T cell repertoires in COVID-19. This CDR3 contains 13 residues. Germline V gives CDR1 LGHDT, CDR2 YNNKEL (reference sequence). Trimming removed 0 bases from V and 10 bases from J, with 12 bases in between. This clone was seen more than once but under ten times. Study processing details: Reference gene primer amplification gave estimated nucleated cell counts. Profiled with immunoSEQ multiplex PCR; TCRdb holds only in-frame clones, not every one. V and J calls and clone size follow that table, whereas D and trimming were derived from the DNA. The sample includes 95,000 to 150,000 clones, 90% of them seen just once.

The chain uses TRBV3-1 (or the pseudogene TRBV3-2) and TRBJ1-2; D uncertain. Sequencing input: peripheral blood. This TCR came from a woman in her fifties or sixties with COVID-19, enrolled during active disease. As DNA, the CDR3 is TGTGCCAGCAGCCAAGACCTGTTAGCTATCTACACCTTC. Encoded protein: CASSQDLLAIYTF.